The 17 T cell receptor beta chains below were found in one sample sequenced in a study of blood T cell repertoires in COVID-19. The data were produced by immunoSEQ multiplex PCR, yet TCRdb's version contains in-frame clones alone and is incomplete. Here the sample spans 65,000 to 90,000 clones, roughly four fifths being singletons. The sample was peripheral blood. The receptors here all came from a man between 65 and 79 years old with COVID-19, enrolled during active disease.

The CDR3 region has the DNA TGTGCCAGTAGTCTACGGACAGGGGCCTTCAATCAGCCCCAGCATTTT. It encodes CASSLRTGAFNQPQHF. The chain employs TRBV19 and TRBJ1-5, with 9 bases identical to TRBD1. The J segment lost 3 bases and the V segment lost 5 bases, leaving 8 bases of the junction unmatched. The germline V gene encodes CDR1 LNHDA and CDR2 SQIVND (reference sequence). The CDR3 length is 16 residues.

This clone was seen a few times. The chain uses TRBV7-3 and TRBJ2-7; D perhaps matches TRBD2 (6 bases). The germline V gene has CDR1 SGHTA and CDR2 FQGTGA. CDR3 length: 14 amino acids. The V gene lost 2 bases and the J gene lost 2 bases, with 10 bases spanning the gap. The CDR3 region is CASSLGGGAYEQYF. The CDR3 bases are TGTGCCAGCAGCTTAGGCGGAGGGGCCTACGAGCAGTACTTC.

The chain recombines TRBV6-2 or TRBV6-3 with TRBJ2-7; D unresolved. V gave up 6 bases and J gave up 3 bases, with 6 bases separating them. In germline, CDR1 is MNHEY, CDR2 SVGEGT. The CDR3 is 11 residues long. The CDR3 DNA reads TGTGCCAGCAGCTATATCTACGAGCAGTACTTC. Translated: CASSYIYEQYF.

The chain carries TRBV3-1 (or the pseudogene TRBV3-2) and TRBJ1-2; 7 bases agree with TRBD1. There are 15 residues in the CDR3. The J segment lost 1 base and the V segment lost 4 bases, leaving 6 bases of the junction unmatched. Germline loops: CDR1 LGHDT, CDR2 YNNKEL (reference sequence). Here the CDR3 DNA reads TGTGCCAGCAGCCCCCAGGGGGGAATTAACTATGGCTACACCTTC. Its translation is CASSPQGGINYGYTF.

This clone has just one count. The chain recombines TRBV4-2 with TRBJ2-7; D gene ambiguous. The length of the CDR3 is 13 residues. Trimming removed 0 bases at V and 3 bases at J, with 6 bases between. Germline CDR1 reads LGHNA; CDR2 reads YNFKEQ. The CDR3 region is CASSQDKSYEQYF. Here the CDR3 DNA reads TGTGCCAGCAGCCAAGACAAGAGCTACGAGCAGTACTTC.

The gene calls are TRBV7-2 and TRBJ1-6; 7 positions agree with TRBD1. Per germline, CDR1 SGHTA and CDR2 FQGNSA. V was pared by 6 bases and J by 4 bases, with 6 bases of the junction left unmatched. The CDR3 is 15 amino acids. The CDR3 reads CASSSLRGYNSPLHF. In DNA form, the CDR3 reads TGTGCCAGCAGTTCCCTCAGGGGGTATAATTCACCCCTCCACTTT.

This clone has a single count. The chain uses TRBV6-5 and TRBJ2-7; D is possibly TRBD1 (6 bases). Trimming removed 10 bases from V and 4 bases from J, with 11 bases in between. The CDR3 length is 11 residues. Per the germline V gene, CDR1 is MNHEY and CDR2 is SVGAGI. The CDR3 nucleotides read TGTGCCACCTTGGACAGATACGAGCAGTACTTC. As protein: CATLDRYEQYF.

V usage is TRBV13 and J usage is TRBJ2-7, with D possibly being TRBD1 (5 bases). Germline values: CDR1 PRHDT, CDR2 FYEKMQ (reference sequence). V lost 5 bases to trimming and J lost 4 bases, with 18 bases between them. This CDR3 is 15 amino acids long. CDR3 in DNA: TGTGCCAGCAGCCCAACAGGCATCGAAGGGTACGAGCAGTACTTC. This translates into CASSPTGIEGYEQYF.

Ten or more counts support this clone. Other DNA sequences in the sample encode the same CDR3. CDR3 sequence reads: CASSSGYGYTF. CDR3 DNA: TGTGCCAGCAGTTCGGGTTATGGCTACACCTTC. V and J are TRBV12-3 or TRBV12-4 and TRBJ1-2, with D unresolved. The CDR3 length is 11 residues. Trimming stripped 4 bases from V and 5 bases from J, with 5 bases between.

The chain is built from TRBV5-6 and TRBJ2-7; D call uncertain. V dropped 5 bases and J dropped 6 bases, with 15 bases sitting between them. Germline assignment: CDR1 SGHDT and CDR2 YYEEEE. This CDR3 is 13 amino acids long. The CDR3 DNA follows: TGTGCCAGCAGTTCAGACGGAGTCTTCGAGCAGTACTTC. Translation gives CASSSDGVFEQYF.

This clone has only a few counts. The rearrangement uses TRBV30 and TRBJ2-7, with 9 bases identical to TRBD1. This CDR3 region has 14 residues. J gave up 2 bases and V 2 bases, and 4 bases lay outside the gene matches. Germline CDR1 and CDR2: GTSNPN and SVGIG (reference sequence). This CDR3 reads CAWSRDREAYEQYF. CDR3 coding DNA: TGTGCCTGGAGTAGGGACAGGGAAGCCTACGAGCAGTACTTC.

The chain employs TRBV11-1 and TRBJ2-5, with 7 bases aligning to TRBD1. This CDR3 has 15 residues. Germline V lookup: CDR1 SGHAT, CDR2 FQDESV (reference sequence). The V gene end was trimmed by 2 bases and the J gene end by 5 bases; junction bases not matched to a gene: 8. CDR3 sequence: CASSLTGDYGETQYF. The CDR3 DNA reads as TGTGCCAGCAGCTTAACAGGGGATTACGGGGAGACCCAGTACTTC.

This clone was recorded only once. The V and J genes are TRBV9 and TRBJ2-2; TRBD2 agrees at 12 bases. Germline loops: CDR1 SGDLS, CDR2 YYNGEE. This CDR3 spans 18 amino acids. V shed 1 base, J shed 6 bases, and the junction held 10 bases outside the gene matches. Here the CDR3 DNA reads TGTGCCAGCAGCGTACCTAGCGGGAGGGCCAATTTAGCCGGGGAGCTGTTTTTT. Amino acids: CASSVPSGRANLAGELFF.

CDR3 sequence: CATKGASGRLTSYEQYF. The CDR3 DNA reads as TGTGCCACCAAGGGGGCTAGCGGGAGGCTTACCTCCTACGAGCAGTACTTC. The V gene is TRBV27, the J gene TRBJ2-7; 11 positions match TRBD2. The CDR3 runs to 17 residues. Germline V CDR1 and CDR2: MNHEY, SMNVEV (reference sequence). J gave up 0 bases and V 10 bases, and 14 bases lay outside the gene matches.

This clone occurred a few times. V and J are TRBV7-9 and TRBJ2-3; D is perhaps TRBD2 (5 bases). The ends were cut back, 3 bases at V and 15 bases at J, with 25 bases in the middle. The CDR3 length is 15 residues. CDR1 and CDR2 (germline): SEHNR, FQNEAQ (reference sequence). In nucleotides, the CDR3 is TGTGCCAGCAGCTTGTTTGGACTCCCAGATCCCCCACCATATTTT. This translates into CASSLFGLPDPPPYF.

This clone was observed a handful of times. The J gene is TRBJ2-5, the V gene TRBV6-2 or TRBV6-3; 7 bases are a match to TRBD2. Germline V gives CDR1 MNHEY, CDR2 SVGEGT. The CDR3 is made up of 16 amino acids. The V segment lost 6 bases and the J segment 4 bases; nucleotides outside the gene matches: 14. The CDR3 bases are TGTGCCAGCAGCGACCGGGGCGGCGGGAGAGGAGAGACCCAGTACTTC. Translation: CASSDRGGGRGETQYF.

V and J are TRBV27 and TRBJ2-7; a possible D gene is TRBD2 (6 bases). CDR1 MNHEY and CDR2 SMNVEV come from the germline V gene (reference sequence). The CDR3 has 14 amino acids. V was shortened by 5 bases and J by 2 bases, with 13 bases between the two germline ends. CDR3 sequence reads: CASSTAGLPYEQYF. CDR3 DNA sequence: TGTGCCAGCAGTACCGCCGGACTACCCTACGAGCAGTACTTC.